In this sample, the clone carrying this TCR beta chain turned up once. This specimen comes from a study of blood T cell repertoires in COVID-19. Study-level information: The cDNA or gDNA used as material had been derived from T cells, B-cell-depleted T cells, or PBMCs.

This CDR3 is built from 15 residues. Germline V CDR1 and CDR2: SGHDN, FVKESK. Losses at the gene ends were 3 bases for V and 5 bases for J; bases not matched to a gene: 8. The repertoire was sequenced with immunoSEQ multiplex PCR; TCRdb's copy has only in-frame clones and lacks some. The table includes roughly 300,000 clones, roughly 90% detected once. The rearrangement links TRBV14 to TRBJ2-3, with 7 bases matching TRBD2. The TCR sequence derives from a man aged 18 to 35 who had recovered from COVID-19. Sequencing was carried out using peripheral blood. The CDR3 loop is CASSHRLASLDTQYF. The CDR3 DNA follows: TGTGCCAGCAGCCACAGACTAGCTTCTCTAGATACGCAGTATTTT. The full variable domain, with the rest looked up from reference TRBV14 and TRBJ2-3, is EAGVTQFPSHSVIEKGQTVTLRCDPISGHDNLYWYRRVMGKEIKFLLHFVKESKQDESGMPNNRFLAERTGGTYSTLKVQPAELEDSGVYFCASSHRLASLDTQYFGPGTRLTVL.